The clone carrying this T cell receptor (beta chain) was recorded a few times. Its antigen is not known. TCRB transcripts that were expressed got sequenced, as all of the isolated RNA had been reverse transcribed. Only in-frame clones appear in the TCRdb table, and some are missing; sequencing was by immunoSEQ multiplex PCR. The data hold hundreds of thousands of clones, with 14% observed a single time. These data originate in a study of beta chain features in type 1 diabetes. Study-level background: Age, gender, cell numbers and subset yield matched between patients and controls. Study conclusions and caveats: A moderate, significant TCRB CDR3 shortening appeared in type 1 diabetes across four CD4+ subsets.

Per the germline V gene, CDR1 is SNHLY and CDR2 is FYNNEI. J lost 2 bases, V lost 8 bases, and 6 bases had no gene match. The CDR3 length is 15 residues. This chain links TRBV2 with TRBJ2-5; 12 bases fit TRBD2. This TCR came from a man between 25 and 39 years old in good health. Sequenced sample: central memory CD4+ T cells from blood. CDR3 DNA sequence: TGTGCCAGCTCAGGGGGGACTAGCGGGCAAGAGACCCAGTACTTC. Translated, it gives CASSGGTSGQETQYF.